Listed here are 27 T cell receptor beta chains from one sample, sequenced in a study of cytomegalovirus exposure and HLA in healthy donors. PCR used 60 Vbeta primers and 13 Jbeta primers. Clones were read by immunoSEQ multiplex PCR, and TCRdb kept only the in-frame ones, dropping some. The data contain about 160,000 clones, around 80% of them singletons. The specimen sequenced was PBMCs. These receptors all come from a female donor in good health and CMV-seronegative.

CDR3 in amino acids: CASNPGTGPYEQYF. DNA of the CDR3: TGTGCCAGCAATCCCGGGACAGGGCCCTACGAGCAGTACTTC. The chain employs TRBV6-5 and TRBJ2-7; 9 bases fit TRBD1. With 7 bases clipped from V and 2 bases from J, the junction kept 6 bases outside the gene matches. This CDR3 is built from 14 residues. From germline, CDR1 is MNHEY and CDR2 SVGAGI.

The rearrangement links TRBV4-1 to TRBJ2-1; D remains ambiguous. V lost 5 bases, J lost 4 bases, and 21 bases lay in between. In germline, CDR1 is MGHRA, CDR2 YSYEKL. This CDR3 is built from 17 residues. CDR3 nucleotide sequence: TGCGCCAGCAGCAAGGAAATTTTCCTCGGGTCTTACAATGAGCAGTTCTTC. Its translation: CASSKEIFLGSYNEQFF.

The chain recombines TRBV5-1 with TRBJ2-7; 13 bases are a match to TRBD2. V gave up 0 bases and J gave up 3 bases; unmatched junction bases: 12. Germline V CDR1 and CDR2: SGHRS, YFSETQ. The CDR3 is made up of 19 amino acids. CDR3 region: CASSLGTSGGGLSGYEQYF. CDR3 sequence (DNA): TGCGCCAGCAGCTTGGGGACTAGCGGGGGAGGCTTGAGCGGCTACGAGCAGTACTTC.

Concerning this clone: The junction and the germline gene differ at one end; a read error may be behind it. The V and J genes are TRBV10-2 and TRBJ2-2; perhaps TRBD2 as D (5 bases). In germline, CDR1 is WSHSY, CDR2 SAAADI. The CDR3 consists of 12 residues. CDR3 coding DNA: TGCGCCAGCAGTCCTACTAGAATCGGGGAAGTTTTT. Amino acid sequence: CASSPTRIGEVF.

This clone is a singleton in its sample. The identical CDR3 is also encoded by other nucleotide sequences in the sample. The genes are TRBV6-4 and TRBJ1-1; D gene unclear. The CDR3 covers 13 residues. Germline assignment: CDR1 MRHNA and CDR2 SNTAGT. V was trimmed by 6 bases and J by 0 bases, leaving 8 bases between them. For the CDR3, the DNA is TGTGCCAGCAGGGCCAGATTGAACACTGAAGCTTTCTTT. Its translation is CASRARLNTEAFF.

The CDR3 here is CASSLGVRDTQYF. CDR3 DNA sequence: TGTGCCAGCAGCCTTGGAGTCCGTGATACGCAGTATTTT. The chain couples TRBV7-3 to TRBJ2-3; D is unresolved. The germline V gene encodes CDR1 SGHTA and CDR2 FQGTGA. V was trimmed by 5 bases and J by 6 bases, leaving 12 bases between them. This CDR3 is 13 amino acids long.

The V gene is TRBV7-2, the J gene TRBJ2-7; 11 nucleotides agree with TRBD2. The J call is doubtful: the DNA matches TRBJ2-5 better. This CDR3 contains 19 residues. Germline loops: CDR1 SGHTA, CDR2 FQGNSA. This CDR3 reads CASSLGVAMPTSGEETQYF. In DNA form, the CDR3 reads TGTGCCAGCAGCTTAGGGGTGGCGATGCCGACTAGCGGGGAAGAGACCCAGTACTTC.

The V and J genes are TRBV7-9 and TRBJ2-7, with TRBD1 matching 8 bases. With 4 bases clipped from V and 6 bases from J, the junction kept 11 bases outside the gene matches. Germline assignment: CDR1 SEHNR and CDR2 FQNEAQ (reference sequence). CDR3 length: 15 amino acids. The CDR3 loop reads CASSSQRTGRSEQYF. Written as DNA, the CDR3 is TGTGCCAGCAGCTCACAGCGGACAGGGAGGAGCGAGCAGTACTTC.

The genes are TRBV7-9 and TRBJ2-5; 8 nucleotides agree with TRBD2. This CDR3 is 16 amino acids long. The V segment lost 1 base and the J segment 1 base; nucleotides outside the gene matches: 5. CDR1 is SEHNR and CDR2 is FQNEAQ in the germline V gene (reference sequence). CDR3: CASSLGTGGPQETQYF. The CDR3 region has the DNA TGTGCCAGCAGCTTAGGGACGGGGGGGCCCCAAGAGACCCAGTACTTC.

The V call is TRBV19, the J call TRBJ2-7; 8 nucleotides match TRBD1. CDR1 is LNHDA and CDR2 is SQIVND in the germline V gene (reference sequence). Trimming took 6 bases from V and 4 from J; bases not matched to a gene: 8. The CDR3 length is 14 residues. CDR3 sequence reads: CASRPGGAKYEQYF. DNA for the CDR3: TGTGCCAGTAGGCCAGGGGGCGCAAAGTACGAGCAGTACTTC.

V gene TRBV10-3 combines with J gene TRBJ2-5; D may be TRBD1 (6 bases). The DNA matches TRBJ2-7 better at its end, which makes the J call doubtful. The length of the CDR3 is 11 residues. CDR1 is ENHRY, CDR2 SYGVKD, per germline. This CDR3 is CAARGTYEQYF. The CDR3 DNA is TGTGCCGCCAGGGGTACCTACGAGCAGTACTTC.

This rearrangement joins TRBV27 to TRBJ2-7; tentative D call: TRBD2 (6 bases). CDR1 is MNHEY, CDR2 SMNVEV, per germline (reference sequence). V was pared by 5 bases and J by 3 bases, with 14 bases between. The CDR3 sequence is 14 residues long. The CDR3 coding sequence is TGTGCCAGCAGTGTTAGCGGAGCCCACTACGAGCAGTACTTC. As protein: CASSVSGAHYEQYF.

This clone was counted a few times. The rearrangement links TRBV7-2 to TRBJ2-7; 7 bases agree with TRBD2. The V gene's germline CDR1 is SGHTA and CDR2 FQGNSA. The length of the CDR3 is 15 residues. V shed 5 bases, J shed 0 bases, and the junction held 7 bases outside the gene matches. The DNA for the CDR3 is TGTGCCAGCAGCCATTACGGGGGGACCTCCTACGAGCAGTACTTC. Translation: CASSHYGGTSYEQYF.

The J gene is TRBJ1-4, the V gene TRBV7-8, with TRBD1 matching over 10 bases. This CDR3 spans 15 amino acids. The V gene end was trimmed by 3 bases and the J gene end by 7 bases; junction bases not matched to a gene: 5. Germline V gives CDR1 SGHVS, CDR2 FQNEAQ. The CDR3 region is CASSFLGTGVEKLFF. The CDR3 region has the DNA TGTGCCAGCAGCTTCCTCGGGACAGGGGTTGAAAAACTGTTTTTT.

In nucleotides, the CDR3 is TGTGCCAGCAGCTTAGACGGTCTCTTGGAGGGGACCCAGTACTTC. Translating gives CASSLDGLLEGTQYF. The V call is TRBV7-3, the J call TRBJ2-5; D is perhaps TRBD2 (6 bases). The CDR3 is 15 amino acids. Germline V gene data show CDR1 as SGHTA and CDR2 as FQGTGA. Trimming pared 2 bases from V and 7 bases from J, leaving 17 bases between.

The V gene is TRBV6-5, the J gene TRBJ2-3; 7 bases align to TRBD2. Germline assignment: CDR1 MNHEY and CDR2 SVGAGI. The V gene end was trimmed by 5 bases and the J gene end by 4 bases; junction bases not matched to a gene: 9. The CDR3 contains 15 residues. The CDR3 DNA reads as TGTGCCAGCAGTGTTTCAGCGGGGTCCCCAGATACGCAGTATTTT. It encodes CASSVSAGSPDTQYF.

The chain uses TRBV11-3 and TRBJ2-7; D gene uncertain. Germline V CDR1 and CDR2: SGHNT, YENEEA. The CDR3 has 13 residues. The V end was cut by 3 bases, the J end by 4 bases, with 10 bases between. The CDR3 loop reads CASSFRVNYEQYF. Here the CDR3 DNA reads TGTGCCAGCAGCTTTCGAGTCAATTACGAGCAGTACTTC. Filled out from reference TRBV11-3 and TRBJ2-7, the complete variable domain reads EAGVVQSPRYKIIEKKQPVAFWCNPISGHNTLYWYLQNLGQGPELLIRYENEEAVDDSQLPKDRFSAERLKGVDSTLKIQPAELGDSAVYLCASSFRVNYEQYFGPGTRLTVT.

This chain uses TRBV6-1 with TRBJ1-4; D may be TRBD1 (5 bases). V was clipped by 2 bases and J by 4 bases, with 11 bases between them. The CDR3 loop spans 15 amino acids. Germline V gene data show CDR1 as MNHNS and CDR2 as SASEGT. CDR3 protein: CASSEKGCLNEKLFF. In DNA, the CDR3 is TGTGCCAGCAGTGAAAAGGGGTGCCTTAATGAAAAACTGTTTTTT.

The V gene is TRBV30, the J gene TRBJ1-6; D not resolved. Germline CDR1 reads GTSNPN; CDR2 reads SVGIG (reference sequence). CDR3 length: 15 residues. V was clipped by 2 bases and J by 3 bases, with 11 bases between them. For the CDR3, the DNA is TGTGCCTGGAGTAGTCAGGAAAGCTATAATTCACCCCTCCACTTT. Protein sequence: CAWSSQESYNSPLHF.

J is TRBJ2-7 and V is TRBV15; D not certain. Between the trimmed V and J ends, which lost 0 bases and 5 bases, there was a span of 8 bases. The germline V gene has CDR1 LNHNV and CDR2 YYDKDF (reference sequence). This CDR3 is built from 13 residues. The CDR3 region has the DNA TGTGCCACCAGCAGAGACCGTCCGGACGAGCAGTACTTC. This sequence encodes CATSRDRPDEQYF.

On this clone: Other nucleotide sequences in the sample specify the same CDR3. J is TRBJ2-3 and V is TRBV6-5; no reliable D call. The CDR3 contains 13 residues. Germline loops: CDR1 MNHEY, CDR2 SVGAGI. Trimming took off 2 bases at V and 6 bases at J, with 9 bases between the two ends. The CDR3 nucleotides read TGTGCCAGCAGTTACAGCACCGGGGATACGCAGTATTTT. Protein sequence: CASSYSTGDTQYF.

This clone was seen a single time. The chain joins TRBV7-8 to TRBJ1-2; weak D call: TRBD1 (6 bases). Looked up from germline, CDR1 is SGHVS and CDR2 is FQNEAQ. The CDR3 loop spans 13 amino acids. The germline V and J ends were trimmed by 1 base and 5 bases, with 8 bases remaining between them. The CDR3 DNA reads as TGTGCCAGCAGCTTAGACAGGGAATATGGCTACACCTTC. Encoded protein: CASSLDREYGYTF. Looking up the rest from reference TRBV7-8 and TRBJ1-2 gives the full variable domain: GAGVSQSPRYKVAKRGQDVALRCDPISGHVSLFWYQQALGQGPEFLTYFQNEAQLDKSGLPSDRFFAERPEGSVSTLKIQRTQQEDSAVYLCASSLDREYGYTFGSGTRLTVV.

The V call is TRBV6-6, the J call TRBJ1-1, with D possibly matching TRBD1 (5 bases). V lost 7 bases, J lost 0 bases, and 12 bases lay in between. Germline-derived CDR1 and CDR2 are MNHNY and SVGAGI (reference sequence). This CDR3 is built from 14 residues. The CDR3 nucleotides read TGTGCCAGCATTCCCCGGGGGGTGAACACTGAAGCTTTCTTT. This encodes CASIPRGVNTEAFF.

V is TRBV19 and J is TRBJ1-5, with a possible D match to TRBD1 (6 bases). The CDR3 runs to 14 residues. V was cut by 9 bases and J by 0 bases, with 12 bases left in between. Per germline, CDR1 LNHDA and CDR2 SQIVND (reference sequence). The CDR3 DNA follows: TGTGCCAGCAACAGGGTCTATAGCAATCAGCCCCAGCATTTT. Translated: CASNRVYSNQPQHF.

The chain joins TRBV5-6 to TRBJ2-7; TRBD1 matches 7 bases. Unmatched junction bases numbered 12, after V lost 6 bases and J lost 6 bases. Germline V gene lookup returns CDR1 SGHDT and CDR2 YYEEEE. CDR3 length: 14 residues. The CDR3 loop reads CASTRQGLRAEQYF. The CDR3 DNA reads TGTGCCAGCACCCGACAGGGCCTCCGTGCCGAGCAGTACTTC.

V is TRBV5-6 and J is TRBJ2-1; D is possibly TRBD2 (6 bases). The CDR3 runs to 16 residues. Germline CDR1 and CDR2: SGHDT and YYEEEE. The ends were cut back, 3 bases at V and 6 bases at J, with 19 bases in the middle. CDR3 region: CASSSDPGVEGNEQFF. CDR3 DNA: TGTGCCAGCAGCTCCGATCCGGGGGTTGAGGGCAATGAGCAGTTCTTC.

This chain uses TRBV6-6 with TRBJ1-4; maybe TRBD1 (6 bases). Germline CDR1 is MNHNY and CDR2 is SVGAGI (reference sequence). Trimming removed 4 bases from V and 14 bases from J, with 14 bases in between. The CDR3 length is 12 residues. This CDR3 is CASSSSGTRLFF. DNA of the CDR3: TGTGCCAGCAGTTCTTCCGGGACAAGGCTGTTTTTT.